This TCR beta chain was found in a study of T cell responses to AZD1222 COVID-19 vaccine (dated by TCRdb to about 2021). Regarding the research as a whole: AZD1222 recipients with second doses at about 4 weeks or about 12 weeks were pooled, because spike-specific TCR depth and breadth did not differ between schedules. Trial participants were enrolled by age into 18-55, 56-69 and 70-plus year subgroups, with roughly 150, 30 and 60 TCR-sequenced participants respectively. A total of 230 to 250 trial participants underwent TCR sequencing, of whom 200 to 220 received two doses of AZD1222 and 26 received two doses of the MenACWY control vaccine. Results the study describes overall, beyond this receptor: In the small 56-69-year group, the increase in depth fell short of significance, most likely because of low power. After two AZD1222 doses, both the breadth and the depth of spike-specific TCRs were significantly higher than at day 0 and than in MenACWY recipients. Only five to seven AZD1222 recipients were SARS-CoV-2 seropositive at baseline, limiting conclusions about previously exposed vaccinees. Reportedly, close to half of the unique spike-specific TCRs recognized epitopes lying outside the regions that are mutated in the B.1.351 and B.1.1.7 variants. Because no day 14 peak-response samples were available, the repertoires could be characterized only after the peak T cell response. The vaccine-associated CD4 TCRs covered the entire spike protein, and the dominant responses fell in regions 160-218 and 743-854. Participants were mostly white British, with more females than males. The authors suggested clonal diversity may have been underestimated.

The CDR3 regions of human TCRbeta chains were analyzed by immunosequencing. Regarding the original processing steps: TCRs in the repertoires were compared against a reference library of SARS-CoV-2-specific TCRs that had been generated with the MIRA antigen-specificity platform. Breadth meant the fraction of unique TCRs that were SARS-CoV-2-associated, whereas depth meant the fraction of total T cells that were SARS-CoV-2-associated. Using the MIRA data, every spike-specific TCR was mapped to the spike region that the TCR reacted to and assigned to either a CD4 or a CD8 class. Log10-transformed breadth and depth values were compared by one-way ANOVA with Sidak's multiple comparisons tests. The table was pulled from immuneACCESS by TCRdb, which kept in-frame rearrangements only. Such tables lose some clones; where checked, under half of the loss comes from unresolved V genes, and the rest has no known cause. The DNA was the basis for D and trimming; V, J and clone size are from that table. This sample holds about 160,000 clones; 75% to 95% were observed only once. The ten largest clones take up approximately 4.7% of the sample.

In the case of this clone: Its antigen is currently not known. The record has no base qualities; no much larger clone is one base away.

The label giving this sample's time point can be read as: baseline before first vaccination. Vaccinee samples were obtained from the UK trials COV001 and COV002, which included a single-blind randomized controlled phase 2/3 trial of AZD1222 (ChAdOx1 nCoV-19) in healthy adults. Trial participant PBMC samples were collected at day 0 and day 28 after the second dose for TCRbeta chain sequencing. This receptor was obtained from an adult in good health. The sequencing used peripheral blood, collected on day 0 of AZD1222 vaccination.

The CDR3 protein sequence reads: CASSDWGTEAFF. The nucleotide sequence reads TGCGCCAGCAGTGACTGGGGGACTGAAGCTTTCTTT. The V gene is TRBV10-1 and the J gene is TRBJ1-1, and TRBD1 may be the D gene, going by 5 matching bases. CDR1 and CDR2 (WNHNN, SYGVQD) derive from the germline V gene (reference sequence). V is shortened by 3 bases, J by 5 bases, and the region joining them spans 7 bases. From the cysteine through the phenylalanine, the CDR3 covers 12 amino acids. Only CDR3 DNA is held: 36 bases, read in frame from base 1.